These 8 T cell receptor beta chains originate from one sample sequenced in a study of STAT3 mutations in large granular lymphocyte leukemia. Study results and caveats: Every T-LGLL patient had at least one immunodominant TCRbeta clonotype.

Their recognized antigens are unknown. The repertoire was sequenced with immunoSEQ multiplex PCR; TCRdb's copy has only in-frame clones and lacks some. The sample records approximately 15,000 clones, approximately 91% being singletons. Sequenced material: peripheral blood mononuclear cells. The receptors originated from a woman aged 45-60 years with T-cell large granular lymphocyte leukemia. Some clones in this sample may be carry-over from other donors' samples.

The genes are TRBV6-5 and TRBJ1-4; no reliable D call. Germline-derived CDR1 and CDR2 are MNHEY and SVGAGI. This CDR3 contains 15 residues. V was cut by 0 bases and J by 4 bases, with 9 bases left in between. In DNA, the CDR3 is TGTGCCAGCAGTTACTCGGTGAGGAGTAATGAAAAACTGTTTTTT. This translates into CASSYSVRSNEKLFF.

This CDR3 reads CASSLGLGLYGYTF. The CDR3 region has the DNA TGCGCCAGCAGCTTGGGGCTAGGGCTCTATGGCTACACCTTC. The chain combines TRBV5-1 with TRBJ1-2; D remains unclear. The CDR3 is made up of 14 amino acids. V lost 0 bases to trimming and J lost 4 bases, with 10 bases between them. Germline CDR1 is SGHRS and CDR2 is YFSETQ.

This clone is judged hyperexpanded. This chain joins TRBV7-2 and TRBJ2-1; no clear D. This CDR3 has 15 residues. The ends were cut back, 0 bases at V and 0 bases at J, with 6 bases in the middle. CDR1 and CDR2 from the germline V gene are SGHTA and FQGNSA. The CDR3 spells CASSLASISYNEQFF. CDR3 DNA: TGTGCCAGCAGCTTAGCTAGTATCTCCTACAATGAGCAGTTCTTC.

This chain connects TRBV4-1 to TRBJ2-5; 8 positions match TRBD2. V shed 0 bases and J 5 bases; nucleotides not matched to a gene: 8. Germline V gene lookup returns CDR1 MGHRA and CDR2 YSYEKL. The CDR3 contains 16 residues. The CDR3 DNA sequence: TGCGCCAGCAGCCAAGAACGGGCGGGAGGTGGGGAGACCCAGTACTTC. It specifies CASSQERAGGGETQYF.

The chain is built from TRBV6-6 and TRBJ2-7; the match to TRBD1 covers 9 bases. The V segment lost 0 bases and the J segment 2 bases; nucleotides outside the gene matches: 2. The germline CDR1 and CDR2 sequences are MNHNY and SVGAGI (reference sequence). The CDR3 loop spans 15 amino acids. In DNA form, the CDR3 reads TGTGCCAGCAGTTACTCGCACAGGGGGCCCTACGAGCAGTACTTC. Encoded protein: CASSYSHRGPYEQYF.

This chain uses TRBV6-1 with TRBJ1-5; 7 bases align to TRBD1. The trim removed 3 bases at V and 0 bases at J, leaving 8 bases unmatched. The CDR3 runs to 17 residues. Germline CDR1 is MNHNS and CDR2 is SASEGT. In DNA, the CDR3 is TGTGCCAGCAGTGAGGACAGGCGACAATATAGCAATCAGCCCCAGCATTTT. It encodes CASSEDRRQYSNQPQHF.

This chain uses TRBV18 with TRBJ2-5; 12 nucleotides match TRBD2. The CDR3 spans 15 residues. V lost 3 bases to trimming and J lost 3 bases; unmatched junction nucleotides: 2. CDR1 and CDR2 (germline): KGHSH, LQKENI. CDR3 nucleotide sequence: TGTGCCAGCTCACCGCGGACTAGCGGGAAAGAGACCCAGTACTTC. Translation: CASSPRTSGKETQYF.

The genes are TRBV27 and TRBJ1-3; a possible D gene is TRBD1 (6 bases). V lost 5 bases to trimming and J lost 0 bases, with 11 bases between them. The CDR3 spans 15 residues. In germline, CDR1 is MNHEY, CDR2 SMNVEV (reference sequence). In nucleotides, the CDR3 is TGTGCCAGCAGTCCCAACAGGGACTCTGGAAACACCATATATTTT. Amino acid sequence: CASSPNRDSGNTIYF.